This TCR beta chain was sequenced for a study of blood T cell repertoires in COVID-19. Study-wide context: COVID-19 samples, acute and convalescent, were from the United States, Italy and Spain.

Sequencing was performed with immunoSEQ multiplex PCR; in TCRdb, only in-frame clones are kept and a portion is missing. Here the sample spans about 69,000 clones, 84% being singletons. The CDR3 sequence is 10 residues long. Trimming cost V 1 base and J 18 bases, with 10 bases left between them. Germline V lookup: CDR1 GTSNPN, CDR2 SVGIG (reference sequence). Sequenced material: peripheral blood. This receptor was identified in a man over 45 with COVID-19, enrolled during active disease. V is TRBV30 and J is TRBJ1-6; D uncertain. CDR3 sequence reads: CAWSGRVTHF. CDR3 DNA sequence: TGTGCCTGGAGTGGGAGGGTTACCCACTTT.